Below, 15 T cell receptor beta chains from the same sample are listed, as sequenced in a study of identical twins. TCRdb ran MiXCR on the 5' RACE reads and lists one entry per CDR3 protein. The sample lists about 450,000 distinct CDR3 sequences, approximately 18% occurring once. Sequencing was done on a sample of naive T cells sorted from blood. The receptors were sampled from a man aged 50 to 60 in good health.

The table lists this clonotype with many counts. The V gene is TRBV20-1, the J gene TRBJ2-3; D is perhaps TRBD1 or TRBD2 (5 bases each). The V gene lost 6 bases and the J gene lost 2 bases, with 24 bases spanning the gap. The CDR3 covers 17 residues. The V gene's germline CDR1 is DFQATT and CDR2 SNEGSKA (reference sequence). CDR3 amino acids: CSASSFLSGPTTDTQYF. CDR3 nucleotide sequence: TGCAGTGCCTCTTCCTTTCTTTCGGGACCAACCACAGATACGCAGTATTTT.

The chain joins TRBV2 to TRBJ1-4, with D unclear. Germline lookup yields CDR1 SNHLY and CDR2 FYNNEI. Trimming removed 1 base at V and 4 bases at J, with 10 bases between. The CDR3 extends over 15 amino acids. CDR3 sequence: CASSEGGGSNEKLFF. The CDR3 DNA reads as TGTGCCAGCAGTGAAGGAGGTGGGAGTAATGAAAAACTGTTTTTT.

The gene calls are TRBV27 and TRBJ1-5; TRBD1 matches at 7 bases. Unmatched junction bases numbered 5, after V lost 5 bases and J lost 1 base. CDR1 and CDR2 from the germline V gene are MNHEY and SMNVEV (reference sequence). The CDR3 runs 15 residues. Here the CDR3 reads CASSPQTGSNQPQHF. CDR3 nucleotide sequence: TGTGCCAGCAGTCCACAGACAGGGAGCAATCAGCCCCAGCATTTT.

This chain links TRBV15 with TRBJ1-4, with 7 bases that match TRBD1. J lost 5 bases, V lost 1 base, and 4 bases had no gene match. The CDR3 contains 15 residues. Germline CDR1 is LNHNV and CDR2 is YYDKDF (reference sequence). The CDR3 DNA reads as TGTGCCACCAGCAGAGTCGGAGGGGGCAATGAAAAACTGTTTTTT. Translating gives CATSRVGGGNEKLFF.

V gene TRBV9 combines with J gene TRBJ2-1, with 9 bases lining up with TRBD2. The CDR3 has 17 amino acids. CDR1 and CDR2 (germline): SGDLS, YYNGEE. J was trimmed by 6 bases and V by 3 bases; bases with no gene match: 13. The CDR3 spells CASSGWGSGGRSNEQFF. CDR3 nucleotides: TGTGCCAGCAGCGGGTGGGGTAGCGGGGGAAGGAGCAATGAGCAGTTCTTC.

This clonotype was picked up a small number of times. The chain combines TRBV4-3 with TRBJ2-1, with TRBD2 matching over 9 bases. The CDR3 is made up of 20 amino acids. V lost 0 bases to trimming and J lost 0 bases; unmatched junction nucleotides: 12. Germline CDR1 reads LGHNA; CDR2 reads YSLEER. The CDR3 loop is CASSQEGGRTSASSYNEQFF. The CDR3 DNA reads TGCGCCAGCAGCCAAGAGGGGGGAAGGACTAGCGCGAGCTCCTACAATGAGCAGTTCTTC.

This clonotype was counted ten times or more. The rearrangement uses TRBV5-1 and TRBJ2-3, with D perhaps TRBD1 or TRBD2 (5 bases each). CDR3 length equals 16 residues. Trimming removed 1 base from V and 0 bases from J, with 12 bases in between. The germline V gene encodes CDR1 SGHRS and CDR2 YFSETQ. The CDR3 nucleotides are TGCGCCAGCAGCTTGAGGTCGGGGCTTAGCACAGATACGCAGTATTTT. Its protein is CASSLRSGLSTDTQYF.

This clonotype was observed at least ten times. CDR3 bases: TGTGCCAGCAGTTCCCCCCAGGGTGGAGGCTATGGCTACACCTTC. It codes for CASSSPQGGGYGYTF. V is TRBV12-3 or TRBV12-4 and J is TRBJ1-2; D might be TRBD1 (5 bases). This CDR3 is built from 15 residues. Deletions cut 4 bases from V and 4 bases from J, with 16 bases between.

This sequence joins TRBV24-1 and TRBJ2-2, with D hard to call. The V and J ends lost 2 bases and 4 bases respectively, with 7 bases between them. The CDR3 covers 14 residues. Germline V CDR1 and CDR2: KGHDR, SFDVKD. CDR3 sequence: CATSDSGTTGELFF. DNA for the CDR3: TGTGCCACCAGTGATTCGGGTACCACCGGGGAGCTGTTTTTT.

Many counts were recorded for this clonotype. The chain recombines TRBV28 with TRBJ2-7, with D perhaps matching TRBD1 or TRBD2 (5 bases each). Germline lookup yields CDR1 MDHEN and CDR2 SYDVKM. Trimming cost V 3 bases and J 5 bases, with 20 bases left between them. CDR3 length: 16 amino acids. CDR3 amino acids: CASSFNPGPGLDEQYF. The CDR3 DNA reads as TGTGCCAGCAGTTTCAATCCGGGACCGGGGCTAGACGAGCAGTACTTC.

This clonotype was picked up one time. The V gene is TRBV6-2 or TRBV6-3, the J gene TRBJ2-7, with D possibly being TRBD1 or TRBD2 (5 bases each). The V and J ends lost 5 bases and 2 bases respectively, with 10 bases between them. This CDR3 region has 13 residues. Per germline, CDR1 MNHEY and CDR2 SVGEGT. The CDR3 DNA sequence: TGTGCCAGCAGTCCCGGGGCCGCCTACGAGCAGTACTTC. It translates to CASSPGAAYEQYF.

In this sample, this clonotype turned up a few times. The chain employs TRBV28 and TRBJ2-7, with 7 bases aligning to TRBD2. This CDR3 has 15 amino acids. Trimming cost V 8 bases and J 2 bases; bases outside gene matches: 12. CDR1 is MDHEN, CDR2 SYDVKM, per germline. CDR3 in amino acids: CASESGGGPTYEQYF. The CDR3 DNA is TGTGCCAGCGAATCTGGGGGGGGACCAACCTACGAGCAGTACTTC. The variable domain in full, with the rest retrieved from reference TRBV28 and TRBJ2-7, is DVKVTQSSRYLVKRTGEKVFLECVQDMDHENMFWYRQDPGLGLRLIYFSYDVKMKEKGDIPEGYSVSREKKERFSLILESASTNQTSMYLCASESGGGPTYEQYFGPGTRLTVT.

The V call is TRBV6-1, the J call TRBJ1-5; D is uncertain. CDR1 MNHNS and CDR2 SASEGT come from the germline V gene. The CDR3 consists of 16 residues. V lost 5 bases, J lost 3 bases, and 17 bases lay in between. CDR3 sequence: CASSRWAPTTNQPQHF. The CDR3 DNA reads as TGTGCCAGCAGTAGATGGGCCCCCACAACCAATCAGCCCCAGCATTTT.

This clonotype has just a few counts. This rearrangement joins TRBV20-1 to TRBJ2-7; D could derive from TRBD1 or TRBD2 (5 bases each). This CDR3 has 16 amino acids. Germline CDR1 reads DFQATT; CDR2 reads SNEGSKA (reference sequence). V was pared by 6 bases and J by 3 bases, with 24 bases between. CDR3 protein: CSANRDVGLGIYEQYF. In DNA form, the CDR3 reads TGCAGTGCCAACCGGGACGTTGGGTTGGGGATCTACGAGCAGTACTTC.

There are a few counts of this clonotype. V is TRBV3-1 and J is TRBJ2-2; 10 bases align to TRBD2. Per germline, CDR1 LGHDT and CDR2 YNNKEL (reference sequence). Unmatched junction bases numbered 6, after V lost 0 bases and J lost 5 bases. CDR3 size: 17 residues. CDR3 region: CASSQDKLAGVTGELFF. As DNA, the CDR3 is TGTGCCAGCAGCCAAGATAAGCTAGCGGGAGTTACCGGGGAGCTGTTTTTT.